Below, 32 T cell receptor beta chains from the same sample are listed, as sequenced in a study of blood T cell repertoires in COVID-19. The table came from immunoSEQ multiplex PCR; TCRdb's copy has only in-frame clones and leaves some out. The table shows around 250,000 clones, with around 90% occurring only once. The material sequenced was PBMCs or T cells enriched from blood (not recorded which). Receptors were obtained from a man aged 35 to 55 who had been exposed to COVID-19.

The chain links TRBV12-3 or TRBV12-4 to TRBJ2-7; D gene ambiguous. The CDR3 has 13 residues. V was trimmed by 4 bases and J by 2 bases, leaving 9 bases between them. CDR3 sequence reads: CASSSTNTYEQYF. CDR3 bases: TGTGCCAGCAGTTCCACAAACACCTACGAGCAGTACTTC.

This clone was seen only once. The CDR3 nucleotides read TGTGCCAGTAGGGTTAGGGACAGGGAGCCGCGTCGGGGCTACACCTTC. This encodes CASRVRDREPRRGYTF. V and J are TRBV19 and TRBJ1-2; 9 nucleotides line up with TRBD1. Trimming took 6 bases from V and 8 from J; bases not matched to a gene: 16. Germline V gene sequence: CDR1 LNHDA, CDR2 SQIVND (reference sequence). This CDR3 is built from 16 residues.

V and J are TRBV6-2 or TRBV6-3 and TRBJ2-1; tentatively, D is TRBD2 (6 bases). Between the trimmed V and J ends, which lost 4 bases and 0 bases, there was a span of 22 bases. CDR1 and CDR2 (germline): MNHEY, SVGEGT. The length of the CDR3 is 19 residues. The CDR3 sequence: CASSFTSSSAESSYNEQFF. The CDR3 nucleotides read TGTGCCAGCAGTTTCACCTCTTCTAGCGCGGAGAGCTCCTACAATGAGCAGTTCTTC.

The chain combines TRBV4-3 with TRBJ2-1, with 10 bases fitting TRBD1. This CDR3 has 15 amino acids. Trimming at V came to 1 base and at J to 7 bases, leaving 4 bases not matched to a gene. In germline, CDR1 is LGHNA, CDR2 YSLEER. DNA of the CDR3: TGCGCCAGCAGCCAAGGACAGGGGGCTGGGAATGAGCAGTTCTTC. It encodes CASSQGQGAGNEQFF.

The CDR3 loop is CASKGVSGETQYF. CDR3 in DNA: TGTGCCAGCAAGGGGGTATCAGGAGAGACCCAGTACTTC. J is TRBJ2-5 and V is TRBV6-5, with TRBD1 as a possible D gene (6 bases). The V end lost 7 bases, the J end lost 4 bases, and 13 bases lay between the germline ends. This CDR3 has 13 amino acids. Germline V gene lookup returns CDR1 MNHEY and CDR2 SVGAGI.

V and J are TRBV30 and TRBJ1-3; D gene ambiguous. The CDR3 is made up of 16 amino acids. Trimming cost V 5 bases and J 0 bases, with 17 bases left between them. Germline V CDR1 and CDR2: GTSNPN, SVGIG (reference sequence). The CDR3: CAWEGGLSNSGNTIYF. CDR3 sequence (DNA): TGTGCCTGGGAGGGCGGGCTAAGTAACTCTGGAAACACCATATATTTT.

This sequence joins TRBV19 and TRBJ1-4; TRBD1 agrees at 7 bases. The CDR3 extends over 15 amino acids. Germline CDR1 LNHDA, CDR2 SQIVND (reference sequence). Losses at the gene ends were 5 bases for V and 2 bases for J; bases not matched to a gene: 5. CDR3 sequence (DNA): TGTGCCAGTAGTCCTCCAGGGGGTACTAATGAAAAACTGTTTTTT. It is translated as CASSPPGGTNEKLFF.

The rearrangement joins TRBV7-2 to TRBJ2-7; the match to TRBD1 covers 7 bases. J was trimmed by 2 bases and V by 1 base; bases with no gene match: 2. There are 14 residues in the CDR3. The V gene's germline CDR1 is SGHTA and CDR2 FQGNSA. CDR3 DNA: TGTGCCAGCAGCTTAGGGACAGGCCCCTACGAGCAGTACTTC. Its protein product is CASSLGTGPYEQYF.

The rearrangement uses TRBV28 and TRBJ1-3; D uncertain. Germline CDR1 MDHEN, CDR2 SYDVKM. The ends were cut back, 5 bases at V and 0 bases at J, with 20 bases in the middle. CDR3 length: 18 amino acids. The CDR3 spells CASSVDSGNPSSGNTIYF. The CDR3, as DNA: TGTGCCAGCAGTGTGGACTCAGGTAACCCGAGCTCTGGAAACACCATATATTTT.

The rearrangement joins TRBV19 to TRBJ2-1; 7 bases are shared with TRBD2. There are 17 residues in the CDR3. Germline-derived CDR1 and CDR2 are LNHDA and SQIVND (reference sequence). V gave up 3 bases and J gave up 0 bases; unmatched junction bases: 8. As DNA, the CDR3 is TGTGCCAGTAGTATTTCGACAGCGGGACTCTCCTACAATGAGCAGTTCTTC. It is translated as CASSISTAGLSYNEQFF.

The gene calls are TRBV28 and TRBJ1-2, with D tentatively TRBD1 (5 bases). V lost 8 bases, J lost 4 bases, and 8 bases lay in between. The CDR3 contains 11 residues. Germline CDR1 is MDHEN and CDR2 is SYDVKM. The CDR3 DNA is TGTGCCAGCTTTGACAGCTATGGCTACACCTTC. Translation gives CASFDSYGYTF.

V usage is TRBV9 and J usage is TRBJ1-5, with a weak D call TRBD1 (6 bases). The CDR3 extends over 14 amino acids. Trimming stripped 0 bases from V and 4 bases from J, with 8 bases between. The germline V gene has CDR1 SGDLS and CDR2 YYNGEE. The CDR3 reads CASSVEGGNQPQHF. The CDR3 DNA sequence: TGTGCCAGCAGCGTAGAGGGGGGGAATCAGCCCCAGCATTTT.

V usage is TRBV29-1 and J usage is TRBJ2-1, with D hard to call. The germline V gene has CDR1 SQVTM and CDR2 ANQGSEA. Deletions cut 5 bases from V and 9 bases from J, with 14 bases between. The CDR3 extends over 12 amino acids. CDR3 DNA sequence: TGCAGCGTTACTTCCTCGAGAATTGAGCAGTTCTTC. As protein: CSVTSSRIEQFF.

V gene TRBV12-3 or TRBV12-4 combines with J gene TRBJ2-1; D uncertain. The CDR3 is 12 residues long. Deletions cut 6 bases from V and 5 bases from J, with 8 bases between. CDR3 DNA: TGTGCCAGCAGCAGCGCGGACAATGAGCAGTTCTTC. As protein: CASSSADNEQFF.

The chain joins TRBV9 to TRBJ1-6, with D possibly matching TRBD1 (6 bases). This CDR3 is built from 15 residues. Per germline, CDR1 SGDLS and CDR2 YYNGEE. Between the trimmed V and J ends, which lost 2 bases and 8 bases, there was a span of 14 bases. CDR3: CASSVSPGAYSPLHF. The CDR3, as DNA: TGTGCCAGCAGCGTTAGCCCAGGGGCATATTCACCCCTCCACTTT. Full variable domain (outside the CDR3, taken from reference TRBV9 and TRBJ1-6): DSGVTQTPKHLITATGQRVTLRCSPRSGDLSVYWYQQSLDQGLQFLIQYYNGEERAKGNILERFSAQQFPDLHSELNLSSLELGDSALYFCASSVSPGAYSPLHFGNGTRLTVT.

This clone is a singleton in its sample. V gene TRBV15 combines with J gene TRBJ1-1, with D perhaps TRBD1 (5 bases). With 0 bases removed from V and 7 bases from J, the gap between germline ends came to 9 bases. The CDR3 loop spans 13 amino acids. The germline CDR1 and CDR2 sequences are LNHNV and YYDKDF (reference sequence). As DNA, the CDR3 is TGTGCCACCAGCAGAGATCCGGGACTTGAAGCTTTCTTT. Amino acid sequence: CATSRDPGLEAFF.

The V gene is TRBV19, the J gene TRBJ1-2; maybe TRBD1 (6 bases). V was trimmed by 7 bases and J by 2 bases, leaving 14 bases between them. Germline V gene lookup returns CDR1 LNHDA and CDR2 SQIVND (reference sequence). CDR3 length: 14 amino acids. CDR3 coding DNA: TGTGCCAGTACCAAACAGGGTTCGAACTATGGCTACACCTTC. As protein: CASTKQGSNYGYTF.

The J gene is TRBJ1-4, the V gene TRBV24-1; 10 bases are shared with TRBD1. This CDR3 region has 15 residues. V shed 4 bases and J 7 bases; nucleotides not matched to a gene: 5. Germline-derived CDR1 and CDR2 are KGHDR and SFDVKD. CDR3: CATSDSDRGTEKLFF. Here the CDR3 DNA reads TGTGCCACCAGTGACTCGGACAGGGGGACTGAAAAACTGTTTTTT.

The rearrangement joins TRBV18 to TRBJ2-7; perhaps TRBD2 as D (5 bases). CDR1 is KGHSH, CDR2 LQKENI, per germline. CDR3 length: 14 residues. V was trimmed by 0 bases and J by 3 bases, leaving 9 bases between them. This CDR3 reads CASSPPSGNYEQYF. The DNA for the CDR3 is TGTGCCAGCTCACCACCGTCGGGAAACTACGAGCAGTACTTC.

Here the CDR3 reads CASSAGAGQGIYGYTF. The CDR3 nucleotides are TGTGCCAGCAGCGCGGGGGCGGGACAGGGGATTTATGGCTACACCTTC. The chain links TRBV9 to TRBJ1-2, with TRBD1 identical over 10 bases. The CDR3 extends over 16 amino acids. V lost 3 bases and J lost 5; bases outside the gene matches: 10. Germline V lookup: CDR1 SGDLS, CDR2 YYNGEE. Complete variable domain (other parts from reference TRBV9 and TRBJ1-2): DSGVTQTPKHLITATGQRVTLRCSPRSGDLSVYWYQQSLDQGLQFLIQYYNGEERAKGNILERFSAQQFPDLHSELNLSSLELGDSALYFCASSAGAGQGIYGYTFGSGTRLTVV.

The CDR3 is CAWSGLALLLTNTGELFF. The DNA of the CDR3 is TGTGCCTGGAGCGGACTAGCTCTTCTCCTAACGAACACCGGGGAGCTGTTTTTT. The V call is TRBV30, the J call TRBJ2-2; 8 positions agree with TRBD2. Germline CDR1 reads GTSNPN; CDR2 reads SVGIG (reference sequence). This CDR3 comprises 18 residues. V lost 3 bases to trimming and J lost 0 bases; unmatched junction nucleotides: 12.

V is TRBV16 and J is TRBJ2-7; D possibly corresponds to TRBD1 (5 bases). V lost 2 bases to trimming and J lost 1 base, with 9 bases between them. Germline-derived CDR1 and CDR2 are KGHSY and FQNENV. The CDR3 is 14 amino acids. The CDR3 DNA reads as TGTGCCAGCAGCCAAGACAGAAATTCCTACGAGCAGTACTTC. Its protein is CASSQDRNSYEQYF. The full variable domain, completed using reference TRBV16 and TRBJ2-7, is GEEVAQTPKHLVRGEGQKAKLYCAPIKGHSYVFWYQQVLKNEFKFLISFQNENVFDETGMPKERFSAKCLPNSPCSLEIQATKLEDSAVYFCASSQDRNSYEQYFGPGTRLTVT.

The genes are TRBV3-1 (or the pseudogene TRBV3-2) and TRBJ1-1, with TRBD1 matching 10 bases. Germline values: CDR1 LGHDT, CDR2 YNNKEL (reference sequence). Losses at the gene ends were 4 bases for V and 4 bases for J; bases not matched to a gene: 3. The CDR3 runs to 14 residues. DNA of the CDR3: TGTGCCAGCAGCCTAGGACAGGGGGGCACTGAAGCTTTCTTT. Amino acid sequence: CASSLGQGGTEAFF.

V and J are TRBV5-4 and TRBJ1-1, with TRBD1 matching 10 bases. The CDR3 consists of 16 residues. Per germline, CDR1 SGHNT and CDR2 YYREEE (reference sequence). With 0 bases clipped from V and 5 bases from J, the junction kept 7 bases outside the gene matches. CDR3 sequence: CASSLGTGGARTEAFF. CDR3 bases: TGTGCCAGCAGCTTGGGGACAGGGGGGGCGAGGACTGAAGCTTTCTTT.

The rearrangement links TRBV6-6 to TRBJ1-1; 7 nucleotides match TRBD1. Germline-derived CDR1 and CDR2 are MNHNY and SVGAGI (reference sequence). The CDR3 is made up of 16 amino acids. Germline trimming cut 2 bases from V and 3 bases from J; bases unmatched to any gene: 9. The CDR3 spells CASSYTTRGRDTEAFF. Here the CDR3 DNA reads TGTGCCAGCAGTTACACAACTAGGGGGCGCGACACTGAAGCTTTCTTT.

In the case of this clone: The junction shows a germline mismatch at one end, possibly a read error. The J gene is TRBJ2-1, the V gene TRBV2; TRBD2 matches at 10 bases. Germline CDR1 SNHLY, CDR2 FYNNEI. This CDR3 contains 13 residues. CDR3 in amino acids: CASSGLAGVEQFF. In nucleotides, the CDR3 is TGCGCCAGCAGTGGGCTAGCGGGAGTTGAGCAGTTCTTC.

V usage is TRBV9 and J usage is TRBJ2-1, with 7 positions matching TRBD1. This CDR3 has 15 residues. Unmatched junction bases numbered 9, after V lost 7 bases and J lost 2 bases. Germline loops: CDR1 SGDLS, CDR2 YYNGEE. The CDR3: CASSPGQIAYNEQFF. CDR3 in DNA: TGTGCCAGCTCTCCGGGACAGATAGCCTACAATGAGCAGTTCTTC.

This clone was detected once. The gene calls are TRBV13 and TRBJ1-4; D not resolved. The germline CDR1 and CDR2 sequences are PRHDT and FYEKMQ (reference sequence). Trimming removed 4 bases from V and 5 bases from J, with 17 bases in between. This CDR3 is built from 16 residues. The CDR3: CASSSERQAGNEKLFF. Here the CDR3 DNA reads TGTGCCAGCAGCTCAGAAAGACAAGCGGGGAATGAAAAACTGTTTTTT.

For the CDR3, the DNA is TGTGCCAGCAGCCAAGAGGGACTAGCGGGAGTCACCGGGGAGCTGTTTTTT. It specifies CASSQEGLAGVTGELFF. The J gene is TRBJ2-2, the V gene TRBV4-2; 14 bases match TRBD2. J was trimmed by 4 bases and V by 0 bases; bases with no gene match: 1. CDR1 is LGHNA, CDR2 YNFKEQ, per germline. The CDR3 consists of 17 residues.

V and J are TRBV14 and TRBJ1-1, with D tentatively TRBD1 (5 bases). Germline V gives CDR1 SGHDN, CDR2 FVKESK. V lost 1 base and J 3 bases, leaving 18 bases between the germline ends. This CDR3 region has 17 residues. CDR3 in DNA: TGTGCCAGCAGCCAAGGGATCAGGGCTCCAAGGGACACTGAAGCTTTCTTT. It specifies CASSQGIRAPRDTEAFF. Full variable domain (remainder filled in from reference TRBV14 and TRBJ1-1): EAGVTQFPSHSVIEKGQTVTLRCDPISGHDNLYWYRRVMGKEIKFLLHFVKESKQDESGMPNNRFLAERTGGTYSTLKVQPAELEDSGVYFCASSQGIRAPRDTEAFFGQGTRLTVV.

V gene TRBV6-6 combines with J gene TRBJ1-1, with no clear D. The germline V and J ends were trimmed by 7 bases and 3 bases, with 24 bases remaining between them. CDR1 is MNHNY, CDR2 SVGAGI, per germline (reference sequence). The CDR3 has 17 amino acids. CDR3 coding DNA: TGTGCCAGCATTCCATCAACCCGTCCCTGGCCTGACACTGAAGCTTTCTTT. Protein product: CASIPSTRPWPDTEAFF.

This clone showed up just a few times. This chain connects TRBV5-1 to TRBJ2-1; D not resolved. CDR1 SGHRS and CDR2 YFSETQ come from the germline V gene. Trimming cost V 3 bases and J 5 bases, with 3 bases left between them. This CDR3 region has 11 residues. The CDR3 spells CASSSHNEQFF. The CDR3 DNA is TGCGCCAGCAGCTCTCACAATGAGCAGTTCTTC.